Each of the 16 T cell receptor beta chains below was sequenced from the same sample in a study of glioma-infiltrating T cells (dated by TCRdb to about 2016). Instrument used: Illumina MiSeq. TCR alpha and beta CDR3 regions were amplified with the iRepertoire nested amplicon-rescue multiplex PCR (arm-PCR) platform from RNA. Using fastp trimming at Q25 and MiXCR clonotype assembly, TCRdb reanalyzed the public sequencing data and kept in-frame beta chains. CDR3 protein duplicates are merged, each entry listing the most common genes and DNA. This sample holds approximately 120,000 distinct CDR3 sequences; less than 30% were observed only once. Roughly 15% of the sample belongs to the ten largest clones. The sequencing input was glioma tissue, nonneoplastic brain tissue, or PBMCs (not recorded which). The origin of the receptors is a human donor with low-grade glioma or glioblastoma, undergoing nonglioma brain surgery, or in good health (not recorded which).

This clonotype came up many times. The V and J genes are TRBV6-1 and TRBJ2-7; D is possibly TRBD2 (6 bases). Trimming cost V 4 bases and J 6 bases, with 25 bases left between them. Germline CDR1 is MNHNS and CDR2 is SASEGT. This CDR3 spans 17 amino acids. The CDR3 DNA is TGTGCCAGCAGTGCAGACTTAAGCGGACTAACGACTGTCGAGCAGTACTTC. It encodes CASSADLSGLTTVEQYF.

For this clonotype: Being one base from a much bigger clone, this may be a read error. The chain combines TRBV2 with TRBJ1-2; maybe TRBD1 (5 bases). This CDR3 is 12 amino acids long. With 6 bases removed from V and 13 bases from J, the gap between germline ends came to 18 bases. CDR1 and CDR2 (germline): SNHLY, FYNNEI. The CDR3 DNA reads TGTGCCAGCAGGGGGACGGAACAGAGCTGCACCTTC. This translates into CASRGTEQSCTF.

This clonotype was seen at least ten times. V usage is TRBV4-1 and J usage is TRBJ2-3; 9 positions agree with TRBD2. This CDR3 has 16 amino acids. Germline V CDR1 and CDR2: MGHRA, YSYEKL. The V segment lost 0 bases and the J segment 4 bases; nucleotides outside the gene matches: 5. The CDR3 is CASSQDGGRAADTQYF. DNA of the CDR3: TGCGCCAGCAGCCAAGACGGCGGGAGGGCCGCAGATACGCAGTATTTT.

With respect to this clonotype: A read error may account for a junction end that differs from germline. V gene TRBV28 combines with J gene TRBJ2-3; 7 positions agree with TRBD1. The CDR3 totals 14 residues. CDR1 is MDHEN, CDR2 SYDVKM, per germline. The CDR3 is CATQTPRGGDTRYF. The CDR3 DNA reads as TGTGCCACACAGACCCCCCGAGGGGGCGATACGCGGTATTTT.

The CDR3 is CASSSGLADYNEQFF. The CDR3, as DNA: TGTGCCAGCAGCTCGGGACTAGCAGACTACAATGAGCAGTTCTTC. V and J are TRBV5-4 and TRBJ2-1, with TRBD2 identical over 9 bases. V lost 3 bases and J lost 3; bases outside the gene matches: 4. Germline loops: CDR1 SGHNT, CDR2 YYREEE (reference sequence). The CDR3 runs to 15 residues.

Ten or more counts support this clonotype. The rearrangement joins TRBV27 to TRBJ2-7; 7 bases are a match to TRBD2. The CDR3 is 14 residues long. Losses at the gene ends were 3 bases for V and 3 bases for J; bases not matched to a gene: 5. The germline V gene has CDR1 MNHEY and CDR2 SMNVEV (reference sequence). This CDR3 reads CASSFGGSIYEQYF. As DNA, the CDR3 is TGTGCCAGCAGTTTTGGCGGGAGCATCTACGAGCAGTACTTC.

This clonotype occurred many times. The chain links TRBV24-1 to TRBJ2-3, with D unresolved. Germline CDR1 is KGHDR and CDR2 is SFDVKD. The CDR3 covers 13 residues. Trimming removed 2 bases at V and 2 bases at J, with 4 bases between. The CDR3 sequence is CATSDSVTDTQYF. The CDR3 DNA reads as TGTGCCACCAGTGATTCTGTCACAGATACGCAGTATTTT.

This clonotype was seen at least ten times. The chain links TRBV6-2 or TRBV6-3 to TRBJ2-1; D is unresolved. Per the germline V gene, CDR1 is MNHEY and CDR2 is SVGEGT. Trimming took off 2 bases at V and 0 bases at J, with 14 bases between the two ends. The CDR3 loop spans 17 amino acids. CDR3 in amino acids: CASSYEPPRSSYNEQFF. CDR3 coding DNA: TGTGCCAGCAGTTACGAACCCCCCCGAAGCTCCTACAATGAGCAGTTCTTC.

A note on this clonotype: A much larger clone lies a single base off, so this may be a read error. V and J are TRBV3-1 and TRBJ1-1, with TRBD1 matching 12 bases. The germline V gene encodes CDR1 LGHDT and CDR2 YNNKEL (reference sequence). The CDR3 is made up of 15 amino acids. The CDR3, as DNA: TGTGCCAGCATCCAAGGGACAGGGGGCAGGACTGAAGCTTTCTTT. As protein: CASIQGTGGRTEAFF.

About this clonotype: A much larger clone sits a single nucleotide away, making a read error possible. The chain couples TRBV7-8 to TRBJ2-4; no clear D. The CDR3 covers 17 residues. Germline lookup yields CDR1 SGHVS and CDR2 FQNEAQ. CDR3 protein: CARSLVAQNLAKNIQYF. The CDR3 bases are TGTGCCAGAAGCTTAGTAGCTCAGAATCTAGCCAAAAACATTCAGTACTTC.

This clonotype appeared many times. V and J are TRBV7-2 and TRBJ2-1; D remains ambiguous. CDR1 is SGHTA, CDR2 FQGNSA, per germline. The CDR3 spans 13 residues. Trimming shortened V by 1 base and J by 9 bases, and 10 bases separated the two germline ends. In nucleotides, the CDR3 is TGTGCCAGCAGCTTAGAAGCTCTCTTTGAGCAGTTCTTC. It is translated as CASSLEALFEQFF.

The gene calls are TRBV3-1 and TRBJ2-2; 10 bases line up with TRBD2. Losses at the gene ends were 4 bases for V and 1 base for J; bases not matched to a gene: 3. The CDR3 sequence is 16 residues long. Germline lookup yields CDR1 LGHDT and CDR2 YNNKEL (reference sequence). DNA for the CDR3: TGTGCCAGCAGCCTCCGGACTAGCGGGAACACCGGGGAGCTGTTTTTT. Its protein product is CASSLRTSGNTGELFF.

The table lists this clonotype with many counts. The chain carries TRBV29-1 and TRBJ2-3; D ambiguous. The CDR3 has 11 amino acids. The V end lost 7 bases, the J end lost 0 bases, and 5 bases lay between the germline ends. Germline V gene sequence: CDR1 SQVTM, CDR2 ANQGSEA. This chain's CDR3 is CSAASTDTQYF. The CDR3 DNA reads as TGCAGCGCCGCCAGCACAGATACGCAGTATTTT.

This clonotype was seen a handful of times. A much larger clone differs by one base, so this may be a read error. J is TRBJ2-7 and V is TRBV5-1; 8 bases agree with TRBD1. This CDR3 spans 13 amino acids. Germline assignment: CDR1 SGHRS and CDR2 YFSETQ. The CDR3 spells CASILGTGFEQYF. CDR3 in DNA: TGCGCCAGCATCTTGGGGACAGGATTTGAGCAGTACTTC.

This clonotype has only a few counts. This CDR3 reads CASSRDRRELHF. Here the CDR3 DNA reads TGTGCCAGCAGCCGAGACAGGCGAGAGCTCCACTTT. This rearrangement joins TRBV6-2 or TRBV6-3 to TRBJ1-6, with a tentative D call TRBD1 (6 bases). CDR3 length: 12 amino acids. CDR1 is MNHEY, CDR2 SVGEGT, per germline. V was trimmed by 6 bases and J by 16 bases, leaving 16 bases between them.

The genes are TRBV30 and TRBJ1-3; D uncertain. The CDR3 contains 16 residues. The V gene's germline CDR1 is GTSNPN and CDR2 SVGIG (reference sequence). V gave up 5 bases and J gave up 1 base, with 18 bases separating them. The CDR3 bases are TGTGCCTGGCTTAACATAAACAGCAGATCTGGAAACACCATATATTTT. Encoded protein: CAWLNINSRSGNTIYF.